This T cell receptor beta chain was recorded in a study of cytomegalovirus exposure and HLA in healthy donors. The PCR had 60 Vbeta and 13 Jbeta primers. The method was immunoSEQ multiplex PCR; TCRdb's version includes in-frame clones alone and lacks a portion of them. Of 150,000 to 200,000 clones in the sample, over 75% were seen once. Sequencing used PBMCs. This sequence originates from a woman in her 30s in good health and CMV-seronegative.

The CDR3 protein is CASSRPMQANTGELFF. The CDR3 bases are TGCGCCAGCAGCCGCCCTATGCAGGCGAACACCGGGGAGCTGTTTTTT. The chain is built from TRBV4-1 and TRBJ2-2; D remains ambiguous. Germline values: CDR1 MGHRA, CDR2 YSYEKL. V lost 4 bases, J lost 0 bases, and 12 bases lay in between. CDR3 length: 16 residues.